The next 27 T cell receptor beta chains were all read from a single sample in a study of identical twins. MiXCR, applied by TCRdb to the 5' RACE reads, yields one record per CDR3 protein. The sample lists about 520,000 distinct CDR3 sequences; 20% to 25% were seen once. These data were also reused for a study on T cells expressing NK-cell markers.

The sample consisted of CD4+ T cells sorted from blood. These receptors came from a woman aged 18-35 years in good health.

This clonotype was counted between two and nine times. The chain is built from TRBV19 and TRBJ2-5; 11 bases map to TRBD2. CDR1 and CDR2 (germline): LNHDA, SQIVND (reference sequence). This CDR3 contains 16 residues. The ends lost 7 bases at V and 2 bases at J; junction bases unmatched: 9. CDR3 bases: TGTGCCAGTACTACTCCCGGGACTAGCGGACAAGAGACCCAGTACTTC. Translation gives CASTTPGTSGQETQYF. The full variable domain, completed using reference TRBV19 and TRBJ2-5, is DGGITQSPKYLFRKEGQNVTLSCEQNLNHDAMYWYRQDPGQGLRLIYYSQIVNDFQKGDIAEGYSVSREKKESFPLTVTSAQKNPTAFYLCASTTPGTSGQETQYFGPGTRLLVL.

The J gene is TRBJ2-3, the V gene TRBV4-3; maybe TRBD2 (5 bases). CDR3 size: 16 residues. Trimming removed 0 bases at V and 4 bases at J, with 14 bases between. CDR1 LGHNA and CDR2 YSLEER come from the germline V gene. The CDR3 DNA sequence: TGCGCCAGCAGCCAAGATGCGGGCCATGTCCCAGATACGCAGTATTTT. Translation gives CASSQDAGHVPDTQYF.

This clonotype was seen more than once but under ten times. The gene calls are TRBV29-1 and TRBJ1-2, with D uncertain. The CDR3 is 16 residues long. Germline CDR1 and CDR2: SQVTM and ANQGSEA. With 4 bases removed from V and 4 bases from J, the gap between germline ends came to 22 bases. The CDR3 coding sequence is TGCAGCGTTGCCCCCGGACTGGCAGTTCTATCCTATGGCTACACCTTC. As protein: CSVAPGLAVLSYGYTF.

This clonotype showed up just a few times. This chain links TRBV9 with TRBJ2-3, with D perhaps matching TRBD2 (6 bases). The CDR3 extends over 15 amino acids. From germline, CDR1 is SGDLS and CDR2 YYNGEE. Trimming shortened V by 0 bases and J by 1 base, and 9 bases separated the two germline ends. The CDR3 loop reads CASSVASAGTDTQYF. The CDR3 DNA follows: TGTGCCAGCAGCGTAGCTAGCGCTGGCACAGATACGCAGTATTTT. Complete variable domain (other parts from reference TRBV9 and TRBJ2-3): DSGVTQTPKHLITATGQRVTLRCSPRSGDLSVYWYQQSLDQGLQFLIQYYNGEERAKGNILERFSAQQFPDLHSELNLSSLELGDSALYFCASSVASAGTDTQYFGPGTRLTVL.

The chain combines TRBV30 with TRBJ1-6; possible D gene TRBD1, 5 bases. The CDR3 is 14 residues long. Germline-derived CDR1 and CDR2 are GTSNPN and SVGIG (reference sequence). The germline V and J ends were trimmed by 0 bases and 7 bases, with 10 bases remaining between them. The CDR3 DNA follows: TGTGCCTGGAGTGTGGGGACGGAAAATTCACCCCTCCACTTT. Translating gives CAWSVGTENSPLHF.

This clonotype was counted a few times. This chain links TRBV9 with TRBJ1-2; D unclear. Germline V CDR1 and CDR2: SGDLS, YYNGEE. The CDR3 runs to 15 residues. Between the trimmed V and J ends, which lost 1 base and 7 bases, there was a span of 17 bases. CDR3 sequence: CASSVLEPGYGGYTF. In DNA form, the CDR3 reads TGTGCCAGCAGCGTATTGGAACCCGGCTATGGTGGCTACACCTTC. Full variable domain (outside the CDR3, taken from reference TRBV9 and TRBJ1-2): DSGVTQTPKHLITATGQRVTLRCSPRSGDLSVYWYQQSLDQGLQFLIQYYNGEERAKGNILERFSAQQFPDLHSELNLSSLELGDSALYFCASSVLEPGYGGYTFGSGTRLTVV.

This clonotype was picked up a small number of times. V gene TRBV12-3 or TRBV12-4 combines with J gene TRBJ2-7, with 9 bases lining up with TRBD2. Losses at the gene ends were 2 bases for V and 4 bases for J; bases not matched to a gene: 6. The CDR3 totals 15 residues. CDR3 sequence reads: CASSLRASGKYEQYF. The DNA of the CDR3 is TGTGCCAGCAGTTTAAGGGCTAGCGGGAAGTACGAGCAGTACTTC.

This clonotype was seen a handful of times. The V gene is TRBV12-3 or TRBV12-4, the J gene TRBJ2-1, with 9 bases matching TRBD2. J lost 0 bases, V lost 6 bases, and 9 bases had no gene match. This CDR3 contains 17 residues. The CDR3 DNA reads TGTGCCAGCAGCTATAGCGGGAGAGGGGACTCCTACAATGAGCAGTTCTTC. Translation: CASSYSGRGDSYNEQFF.

This rearrangement joins TRBV27 to TRBJ1-1, with D maybe TRBD1 (5 bases). Germline values: CDR1 MNHEY, CDR2 SMNVEV (reference sequence). The V end lost 5 bases, the J end lost 5 bases, and 18 bases lay between the germline ends. The CDR3 runs to 15 residues. The CDR3, as DNA: TGTGCCAGCAGTGCCCCGGTGAGGGGCAGGACTGAAGCTTTCTTT. Its protein is CASSAPVRGRTEAFF.

The J gene is TRBJ2-7, the V gene TRBV10-3, with 11 bases lining up with TRBD1. CDR3 length: 14 amino acids. The germline V gene encodes CDR1 ENHRY and CDR2 SYGVKD. Trimming took 11 bases from V and 4 from J; bases not matched to a gene: 10. In nucleotides, the CDR3 is TGTGCCTCCCGGGGGACAGGGGGAATGTACGAGCAGTACTTC. The encoded protein is CASRGTGGMYEQYF.

This clonotype showed up just a few times. The chain joins TRBV15 to TRBJ2-5, with TRBD2 matching 9 bases. Germline assignment: CDR1 LNHNV and CDR2 YYDKDF (reference sequence). With 3 bases clipped from V and 4 bases from J, the junction kept 15 bases outside the gene matches. This CDR3 is 18 amino acids long. CDR3 sequence: CATSRGLTSGRVGETQYF. CDR3 nucleotides: TGTGCCACCAGCAGGGGACTGACTAGCGGAAGGGTAGGAGAGACCCAGTACTTC.

This chain uses TRBV7-2 with TRBJ1-1; D is perhaps TRBD1 (5 bases). From germline, CDR1 is SGHTA and CDR2 FQGNSA. The V gene lost 5 bases and the J gene lost 7 bases, with 20 bases spanning the gap. The CDR3 extends over 15 amino acids. The CDR3 DNA follows: TGTGCCAGCAGCGACGTCCCGGGACTTTGGGGTGAAGCTTTCTTT. This codes for CASSDVPGLWGEAFF.

Only a few counts were recorded for this clonotype. The chain joins TRBV30 to TRBJ1-2; 7 positions agree with TRBD1. V lost 3 bases, J lost 4 bases, and 5 bases stayed unmatched. Germline assignment: CDR1 GTSNPN and CDR2 SVGIG (reference sequence). The CDR3 contains 13 residues. The CDR3 DNA sequence: TGTGCCTGGAGCGGGACAGTAGTCTATGGCTACACCTTC. Translation: CAWSGTVVYGYTF.

At least ten counts were recorded for this clonotype. V gene TRBV28 combines with J gene TRBJ1-1; unclear D gene. This CDR3 has 12 residues. The V and J ends lost 2 bases and 7 bases respectively, with 8 bases between them. Germline V lookup: CDR1 MDHEN, CDR2 SYDVKM. The CDR3 spells CASSLQASEAFF. Written as DNA, the CDR3 is TGTGCCAGCAGTTTACAGGCCAGTGAAGCTTTCTTT.

This chain links TRBV11-1 with TRBJ2-7; D not resolved. Germline CDR1 and CDR2: SGHAT and FQDESV (reference sequence). V gave up 5 bases and J gave up 3 bases, with 14 bases separating them. The CDR3 contains 14 residues. CDR3 loop: CASSLQSFNYEQYF. CDR3 bases: TGTGCCAGCAGCCTACAGTCCTTCAACTACGAGCAGTACTTC. Full variable domain (remainder filled in from reference TRBV11-1 and TRBJ2-7): EAEVAQSPRYKITEKSQAVAFWCDPISGHATLYWYRQILGQGPELLVQFQDESVVDDSQLPKDRFSAERLKGVDSTLKIQPAELGDSAMYLCASSLQSFNYEQYFGPGTRLTVT.

This clonotype was seen a handful of times. The chain links TRBV7-2 to TRBJ2-1; TRBD2 matches at 7 bases. CDR1 is SGHTA and CDR2 is FQGNSA in the germline V gene. The CDR3 has 16 residues. V lost 1 base and J lost 9; bases outside the gene matches: 12. The CDR3 nucleotides are TGTGCCAGCAGCTTAGGCGGGAGAGGAGTGTCTAGTGAGCAGTTCTTC. Amino acid sequence: CASSLGGRGVSSEQFF. The complete variable domain, with remaining parts taken from reference TRBV7-2 and TRBJ2-1, reads GAGVSQSPSNKVTEKGKDVELRCDPISGHTALYWYRQSLGQGLEFLIYFQGNSAPDKSGLPSDRFSAERTGGSVSTLTIQRTQQEDSAVYLCASSLGGRGVSSEQFFGPGTRLTVL.

The chain uses TRBV29-1 and TRBJ1-2; D is unresolved. Germline CDR1 and CDR2: SQVTM and ANQGSEA. V gave up 7 bases and J gave up 2 bases, with 14 bases separating them. This CDR3 is built from 13 residues. In DNA form, the CDR3 reads TGCAGCGAGGATGGACGCCACAACTATGGCTACACCTTC. This translates into CSEDGRHNYGYTF.

This clonotype appeared a few times. The V gene is TRBV6-2 or TRBV6-3, the J gene TRBJ2-1, with 7 positions matching TRBD2. The V gene's germline CDR1 is MNHEY and CDR2 SVGEGT. CDR3 length: 14 residues. Losses at the gene ends were 6 bases for V and 2 bases for J; bases not matched to a gene: 4. Here the CDR3 reads CASSQRDPYNEQFF. CDR3 in DNA: TGTGCCAGCAGCCAGCGGGACCCCTACAATGAGCAGTTCTTC.

This clonotype was detected only a few times. The chain links TRBV20-1 to TRBJ2-1; 8 nucleotides align to TRBD2. In germline, CDR1 is DFQATT, CDR2 SNEGSKA (reference sequence). The CDR3 is made up of 15 amino acids. The V gene end was trimmed by 0 bases and the J gene end by 6 bases; junction bases not matched to a gene: 7. The CDR3 bases are TGCAGTGCTAGAGAGGGCGGGGGGTCCCCCAATGAGCAGTTCTTC. This gives the protein CSAREGGGSPNEQFF.

The chain links TRBV10-2 to TRBJ1-2; D gene ambiguous. The CDR3 loop spans 12 amino acids. Germline V gene lookup returns CDR1 WSHSY and CDR2 SAAADI. V gave up 8 bases and J gave up 0 bases, with 7 bases separating them. The CDR3 DNA follows: TGCGCCAGCCTGACGACTAACTATGGCTACACCTTC. Residues: CASLTTNYGYTF.

The CDR3 sequence: CASSRDRLFF. CDR3 nucleotides: TGTGCCAGCAGCCGGGACAGACTGTTTTTT. The genes are TRBV12-3 or TRBV12-4 and TRBJ2-2, with TRBD1 identical over 7 bases. This CDR3 is 10 amino acids long. V shed 6 bases and J 14 bases; nucleotides not matched to a gene: 3.

This clonotype was observed a handful of times. The chain is built from TRBV12-3 or TRBV12-4 and TRBJ1-4; D remains ambiguous. The CDR3 consists of 15 residues. Trimming took 2 bases from V and 10 from J, leaving 17 bases between them. This chain's CDR3 is CASSLRRAVKGKLFF. In DNA form, the CDR3 reads TGTGCCAGCAGTTTACGACGGGCAGTGAAGGGAAAACTGTTTTTT.

This clonotype turned up a few times. The chain carries TRBV29-1 and TRBJ2-3, with D maybe TRBD2 (6 bases). This CDR3 contains 13 residues. The V gene lost 3 bases and the J gene lost 6 bases, with 13 bases spanning the gap. Germline V lookup: CDR1 SQVTM, CDR2 ANQGSEA. CDR3 DNA sequence: TGCAGCGTTGAGGGCGGGGCAGGGGATACGCAGTATTTT. Translated: CSVEGGAGDTQYF.

This clonotype has ten or more counts. The V gene is TRBV12-3 or TRBV12-4, the J gene TRBJ1-2; D perhaps matches TRBD1 (6 bases). V lost 6 bases to trimming and J lost 4 bases, with 9 bases between them. This CDR3 spans 12 amino acids. The CDR3, as DNA: TGTGCCAGCAGACAGGGCGGCTATGGCTACACCTTC. The encoded protein is CASRQGGYGYTF.

This clonotype was picked up a small number of times. The chain joins TRBV6-4 to TRBJ1-1; no clear D. The CDR3 length is 15 residues. The V end was cut by 6 bases, the J end by 4 bases, with 18 bases between. Per the germline V gene, CDR1 is MRHNA and CDR2 is SNTAGT. The CDR3 protein is CASRPTAGLGTEAFF. CDR3 coding DNA: TGTGCCAGCAGACCGACTGCGGGGTTAGGCACTGAAGCTTTCTTT.

This chain joins TRBV5-1 and TRBJ2-5; a possible D gene is TRBD1 (5 bases). Trimming took 3 bases from V and 1 from J, leaving 13 bases between them. CDR1 SGHRS and CDR2 YFSETQ come from the germline V gene. The CDR3 runs to 15 residues. CDR3 region: CASSYETAPQETQYF. CDR3 coding DNA: TGCGCCAGCAGCTACGAGACAGCCCCCCAAGAGACCCAGTACTTC.

This clonotype was seen a handful of times. The V gene is TRBV7-2, the J gene TRBJ2-3; TRBD2 aligns across 11 bases. Germline CDR1 reads SGHTA; CDR2 reads FQGNSA. With 1 base clipped from V and 0 bases from J, the junction kept 3 bases outside the gene matches. This CDR3 is built from 17 residues. The CDR3 is CASSLVASGRSTDTQYF. In DNA form, the CDR3 reads TGTGCCAGCAGCTTAGTAGCTAGCGGGAGGAGCACAGATACGCAGTATTTT.